This T cell receptor beta chain comes out of a study of blood T cell repertoires in COVID-19. Study in general: Acute-phase and convalescent COVID-19 samples originated in the United States, Italy and Spain. In each case, the material was cDNA or gDNA derived from T cells, B-cell-depleted T cells, or PBMCs.

Source study methods: Estimation of nucleated cell counts was performed using reference gene primer amplification. The method was immunoSEQ multiplex PCR; TCRdb's version includes in-frame clones alone and lacks a portion of them. The DNA was the basis for D and trimming; V, J and clone size are from that table. The data contain about 160,000 clones, about four fifths of them seen just once; the ten biggest clones take up approximately 11%. This CDR3 region has 17 residues. The genes are TRBV21-1 and TRBJ2-5; TRBD2 is the table's D call, not checked against the DNA. TRBV21-1 is a documented pseudogene. This clonotype originated in a man aged 60 to 69 with active or convalescent COVID-19. The material sequenced was peripheral blood. The CDR3 reads CASSKGGAAGEEETQYF. The CDR3 DNA reads as TGTGCCAGCAGCAAAGGAGGGGCAGCGGGAGAAGAAGAGACCCAGTACTTC.